This entry lists 2 T cell receptor beta chains sequenced from one sample in a study of vaccination and CD4 T cells after COVID-19 (dated 2022 in TCRdb). For these TCRs, the target antigens are not known. This specimen's treatment or condition label, per the study, means: 10-day PBMC culture with coronavirus spike peptide pools or control peptides (ViraFEST assay). The library was made by PCR. The sample was run on an Illumina iSeq 100. TCR sequencing of DNA from cultured CD4+ T cells used the Oncomine TCR Beta short-read assay at the Johns Hopkins FTIC core. TCRdb reran the public reads through fastp at Q25 and MiXCR, keeping productive beta chains. Each entry is one CDR3 protein sequence, shown with its most common DNA and genes. For this sample the table gives fewer than 20,000 distinct CDR3 sequences, of which 70% were detected only once. The top ten clonotypes cover approximately 6% of the sample.

Sequenced material: CD4+ T cells from blood, cultured in vitro. The receptor set was obtained from a human donor who had recovered from COVID-19.

The rearrangement links TRBV27 to TRBJ2-7; no definite D call. CDR1 is MNHEY and CDR2 is SMNVEV in the germline V gene (reference sequence). Trimming stripped 5 bases from V and 3 bases from J, with 17 bases between. The CDR3 covers 15 residues. CDR3 DNA sequence: TGTGCCAGCAGTCTAGGGCAGATACAACACTACGAGCAGTACTTC. Its protein product is CASSLGQIQHYEQYF.

The rearrangement links TRBV7-2 to TRBJ2-5, with 8 bases identical to TRBD1. The CDR3 runs 16 residues. CDR1 and CDR2 from the germline V gene are SGHTA and FQGNSA. V shed 5 bases, J shed 5 bases, and the junction held 13 bases outside the gene matches. The CDR3 reads CASSGSGRGLYETQYF. The CDR3 region has the DNA TGTGCCAGCAGCGGATCCGGCAGGGGGCTTTATGAGACCCAGTACTTC.